This T cell receptor beta chain was profiled in a study of blood T cell repertoires in COVID-19. The wider study: Collection of acute and convalescent COVID-19 samples took place in the United States, Italy and Spain. The cDNA or gDNA used as material had been derived from T cells, B-cell-depleted T cells, or PBMCs.

In the original analysis: The authors estimated nucleated cell counts from reference gene primer amplification. The assay was immunoSEQ multiplex PCR, and TCRdb's table has in-frame clones only and misses some. V, J and clone size reflect that table, while D and trimming were determined from the DNA. The sample includes some 200,000 clones, approximately 82% of them seen just once. After removal of 3 bases from V and 5 bases from J, the junction contained 4 bases not matched to a gene. The CDR3 is made up of 15 amino acids. Germline CDR1 reads SGHNT; CDR2 reads YENEEA. The specimen sequenced was peripheral blood. This receptor was obtained from a woman in her 40s with acute or convalescent COVID-19. V is TRBV11-3 and J is TRBJ2-1; 10 bases line up with TRBD2. CDR3 in amino acids: CASSFGLAVDNEQFF. DNA of the CDR3: TGTGCCAGCAGCTTTGGACTAGCGGTGGACAATGAGCAGTTCTTC.